This section outlines one T cell receptor beta chain sequence together with its context. The clone's antigen remains unknown. Nothing much larger sits one base from this clone, and base qualities are not available. To prepare the library, the immunoSEQ multiplex PCR assay was applied. A mixture of 60 forward primers for TCR Vbeta segments and 13 reverse primers for TCR Jbeta segments was used in the multiplex PCR. A multiplex PCR assay on genomic DNA amplified the CDR3 region of rearranged TCR beta genes. The amplified TCR beta libraries were sequenced on the Illumina HiSeq System as 87-base-pair reads. Per the authors' processing: In a later analysis, tens of millions of unique TCR beta chains were counted across the 500 to 850 repertoires, and roughly 10 million of these chains were shared by at least two donors. Raw reads were error-corrected and collapsed into unique sequences by a nearest-neighbor algorithm in which closely related sequences were merged to remove PCR and sequencing errors. Alignment of CDR3 sequences to IMGT reference sequences was used to assign V, D and J gene segments. For a sequence to be retained, a match of at least six nucleotides was required to both a V gene segment and a J gene segment. Rearrangements were called productive when the CDR3 lacked stop codons and stayed in frame with V and J; all others were non-productive. CDR3 was defined according to IMGT convention as the region running from the second conserved V-encoded cysteine to the conserved J-encoded phenylalanine. The earlier analysis of approximately 590 of the donors excluded any sequence lacking an unambiguous match to a single V gene segment. In an earlier analysis of roughly 500 of the donors, V segments were called functional above 56.7% productive rearrangements and were called segregating when the between-donor standard deviation exceeded 5%. A statistical classification framework was built for diagnosing cytomegalovirus status from the catalog of TCR beta chain sequences. A later analysis assigned V and J genes by comparing TCR nucleotide sequences with IMGT/GENE-DB human TR gene sequences. Using the TCRdist pipeline, a later analysis assigned CDR3 sequences along with most-parsimonious VDJ recombination scenarios. In a later analysis, each TCR beta chain was defined by its CDR3 amino acid sequence together with its V-gene family, and reads without a unique V-gene family were excluded. To address suspected cross-contamination and a sequencing artifact, a later analysis removed a few hundred highly shared, low-generation-probability nucleotide sequences. In a later analysis, a clonal expansion index was calculated for each public chain from normalized within-repertoire ranks of inferred template counts. Generation probabilities in a later analysis came from a VDJ recombination model fitted to out-of-frame rearrangements, and those results were checked against IGoR. A later analysis scored TCR-TCR, TCR-HLA and TCR-CMV co-occurrence with hypergeometric tests, applying a repertoire-size bias correction to TCR pairs. False discovery rates were estimated in a later analysis by permuting HLA or CMV assignments 20 times. A later analysis grouped co-occurring TCRs with DBSCAN, adding TCRdist sequence similarity when clustering within HLA-allele-positive subsets. Repertoires with fewer than 30,000 or more than 120,000 public chains were left out of co-occurrence clustering, as were about 5 repertoires with anomalous nucleotide sharing. TCRdb holds this immuneACCESS table with in-frame rearrangements only. Some clones are missing; in checked studies, unresolved V genes explain under half, and the rest has no known cause. Clonal size and the V and J genes are those of that table, whereas D and trimming came from the DNA. In this sample the table shows fewer than 250,000 clones, around 80% of which occur a single time. The top ten constitute about 1% of the sample.

This specimen belongs to a study of cytomegalovirus exposure and HLA in healthy donors (dated by TCRdb to about 2017). In terms of the full investigation: An earlier analysis of about 530 of the donors reported approximately 260 Gb of sequence data and approximately 120 million unique TCR beta sequences obtained from 180 million or so T cells. Besides the first cohort of 666 subjects, a separate validation cohort made up of 120 different subjects was used. HLA typing included class I and class II loci at four-digit resolution. Typing coverage varied by locus: roughly 620-640 donors for A, B, C, DRB1 and DQB1; approximately 500 for DQA1; about 570 for DPA1; under 490 for DPB1. The aim of the study was to test whether cataloging public T cell receptors could identify signatures of past pathogen exposure. An earlier analysis of several hundred of the donors used high-throughput TCR beta sequencing to judge whether each TCR beta V gene segment behaved as functional or pseudogenic. The later analysis used no new phenotypic data to find candidate immune exposures, relying instead on TCR beta sequences and their occurrence across donors. The T cell repertoires of some 670 subjects were profiled by immunosequencing and related to cytomegalovirus serostatus. Of the approximately 400 genotyped donors, roughly 80% were placed in the genetic ancestry cluster associated with self-reported Caucasian donors. In a later genetic analysis, genome-wide SNP genotypes for about three fifths of the roughly 670 donors were used, and that subset was treated as a discovery cohort. Every discovery cohort repertoire had been produced on one sequencing platform. About five DR-DQ haplotypes were handled as single units for association and clustering, since linkage in the cohort was strong. An early release that covered roughly 600 HLA-typed donors contained approximately 290 gigabases of sequencing data and 65 million to 100 million unique TCR sequences. On average, roughly 200,000 unique TCR beta nucleotide sequences were sequenced per donor among fewer than 500 genotyped donors of the cohort, with around 19% of those sequences being non-productive. To predict cytomegalovirus infection status, the study combined high-throughput TCR immunosequencing, statistical association of individual TCRs with disease status, and machine learning. Donor age, sex, ethnicity and CMV serostatus were compiled together with the repertoire data. In a later analysis, previously published TCR beta repertoires from 550 to 700 donors were re-analyzed and high-resolution HLA genotyping was added so that TCR occurrence patterns could be studied. What the authors observed across the whole study: Some IMGT-functional V segments, including TRBV6-2 and TRBV6-3, could not be told apart with the 87-base-pair reads, so those segments were excluded. Linkage disequilibrium might explain the correlated functional status among segregating V segments, but an unknown experimental factor could not be excluded. Because HLA typing was missing for some donors at each locus, association tests included only the typed subset. In a later analysis, the rate of TCR association differed among HLA loci, with DRB1 alleles having the most associated TCRs and HLA-C alleles having the fewest. In a later analysis, most CMV-associated TCR beta chains were found to appear HLA-restricted, with HLA associations seemingly driven largely by CMV exposure. In a later genetic analysis, fewer N-insertions in productive TCRs were reported among donors in an Asian-associated ancestry cluster than the approximately 710-donor mean. Across donors, most TCR sequences were observed very rarely, whereas some public TCRs were present in many individuals. Strong co-occurrence of HLA alleles, especially DR and DQ, made assigning TCR associations to individual alleles difficult. A cluster of highly shared sequence variants was judged likely to be a technical artifact of the sequencing pipeline. In a later analysis, HLA-associated TCR beta chains were found to be more clonally expanded and to have lower generation probabilities than equally common non-associated chains. A later analysis reported that several top co-occurrence clusters appeared linked to parvovirus B19, influenza, CMV and Epstein-Barr virus. Immune exposure information for the cohort was limited to CMV serostatus. Presence/absence analyses assumed roughly uniform sequencing depth across donors, an assumption that may not hold. In an earlier analysis of some 550 of the donors, most TCR beta V segments were observed in productive rearrangements about 87% or about 30% of the time, broadly matching IMGT annotations. A later genetic analysis associated a missense DCLRE1C variant with V-gene and J-gene trimming of TCR beta chains, and an independent cohort replicated the association. Cytomegalovirus status was reported to be diagnosed by the classifier with high specificity and sensitivity in both the original and validation cohorts. A further reported finding was that TCR beta sequences accurately predicted the HLA-A and HLA-B alleles for most subjects in the first cohort. A total of about 180 TCR beta chains were listed by the study as associated with cytomegalovirus. Fewer than 20 rarely observed V segments, including chromosome 9 orphons, were excluded from the earlier analysis of some 590 of the donors because counts were too low. Specific HLA alleles were associated with over 15,000 TCR beta sequences at a false discovery rate of 0.05 in a later analysis. Only TCR beta chains were sequenced in this cohort, and the absence of alpha or paired-chain data limited detectable features. Three of the identified cytomegalovirus-associated TCR beta chains were confirmed in vitro to be specific for cytomegalovirus antigens. The authors suggested that the approach could potentially be generalized to other disease states and immunological phenotypes.

In total, more than 500 healthy bone marrow donors made up the cohort. At the time of sampling, all cohort members were nominally healthy, though unrecorded immune exposures were likely present. The donor was CMV seronegative and belonged to the group of around 350 seronegative cohort members. Every donor gave a peripheral blood sample, and the peripheral blood mononuclear cells from that sample were used for TCR beta sequencing. The Qiagen DNeasy Blood Extraction Kit was used to extract genomic DNA from the blood cell samples. Including cysteine and phenylalanine, the CDR3 has 18 amino acids. Here the CDR3 DNA is all that survives: 54 bases in frame from base 1.

The sample taken for sequencing was PBMCs. The clonotype comes from a woman aged 40 to 50 in good health and CMV-seronegative. The chain is assembled from TRBV21-1 and TRBJ1-2; TRBD1 is the table's D call and was not checked against the DNA. TRBV21-1 is deemed a pseudogene. The CDR3 protein: CASSKGGRDIAFNYGYTF. The DNA sequence is TGTGCCAGCAGCAAAGGAGGTCGGGACATTGCCTTTAACTATGGCTACACCTTC.